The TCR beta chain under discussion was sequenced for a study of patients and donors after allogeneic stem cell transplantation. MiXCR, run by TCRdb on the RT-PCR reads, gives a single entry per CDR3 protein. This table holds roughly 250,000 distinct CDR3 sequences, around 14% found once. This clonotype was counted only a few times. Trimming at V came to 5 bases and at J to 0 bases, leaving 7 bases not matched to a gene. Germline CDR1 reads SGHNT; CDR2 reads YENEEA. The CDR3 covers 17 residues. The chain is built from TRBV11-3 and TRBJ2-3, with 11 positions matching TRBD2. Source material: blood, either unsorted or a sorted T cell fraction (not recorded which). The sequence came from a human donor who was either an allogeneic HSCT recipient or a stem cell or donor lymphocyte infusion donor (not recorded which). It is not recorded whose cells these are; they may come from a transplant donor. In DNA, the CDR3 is TGTGCCAGCAGCCCTGGGACTAGCGGAGCTAGCACAGATACGCAGTATTTT. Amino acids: CASSPGTSGASTDTQYF.